These T cell receptor beta chains were read from a single sample in a study of blood T cell repertoires in COVID-19. The table came from immunoSEQ multiplex PCR; TCRdb's copy has only in-frame clones and leaves some out. The profile shows over 150,000 clones, roughly 80% of them singletons. The material sequenced was peripheral blood. Receptor source: a woman aged 55-70 years with acute or convalescent COVID-19. Both conserved end residues are part of each CDR3. Fields, in order: D gene, V gene, clone size, J gene, CDR3 DNA, CDR3 protein. D genes are given only for firm matches. Clone size is shown for a subset of rows, as once, few, many or a class of expanded clone.

NA	TRBV6-5	NA	TRBJ2-7	TGTGCCAGCAGTTACTCGACAGGCAAGGGCGAGCAGTACTTC	CASSYSTGKGEQYF
NA	TRBV6-6	NA	TRBJ1-4	TGTGCCAGTGAGGGCGGAATTAATGAAAAACTGTTTTTT	CASEGGINEKLFF
NA	TRBV10-1	NA	TRBJ2-5	TGCGCCAGCAGTGAGGCCCCAGCGCAAGAGACCCAGTACTTC	CASSEAPAQETQYF
TRBD1	TRBV19	NA	TRBJ1-6	TGTGCCCTTAGGTCAGGGGGAGGCTCACCCCTCCACTTT	CALRSGGGSPLHF
TRBD1	TRBV5-1	few	TRBJ2-2	TGCGCCAGCAGCACCGGACAGGGGGCCGGCGGGGAGCTGTTTTTT	CASSTGQGAGGELFF
NA	TRBV6-5	once	TRBJ2-2	TGTGCCAGCAGTTACTCCGGGTACACCGGGGAGCTGTTTTTT	CASSYSGYTGELFF
NA	TRBV3-1/TRBV3-2	NA	TRBJ1-1	TGTGCCAGCAGCTTTGAGGCGGACACTGAAGCTTTCTTT	CASSFEADTEAFF
NA	TRBV11-2	once	TRBJ2-2	TGTGCCAGCAGCCCAAGCCAGGTCACCGGGGAGCTGTTTTTT	CASSPSQVTGELFF
NA	TRBV19	NA	TRBJ1-1	TGTGCCAGTAGTATGGGCAAAGGACAACTGAGCGCTGAAGCTTTCTTT	CASSMGKGQLSAEAFF
NA	TRBV11-2	NA	TRBJ1-2	TGTGCCAGCAGCTTTTCAGCGGGGGGCTATGGCTACACCTTC	CASSFSAGGYGYTF
NA	TRBV10-3	NA	TRBJ2-3	TGTGCCATCAGTGAGTCGACTCGGGGGTTAAGCACAGATACGCAGTATTTT	CAISESTRGLSTDTQYF
TRBD1	TRBV28	NA	TRBJ1-2	TGTGCCAGCAGTAAGACAGGGGATGGCTACACCTTC	CASSKTGDGYTF
NA	TRBV6-1	NA	TRBJ2-6	TGTGCCAGCAGTGAAGCGGGCAGGAACTCTGGGGCCAACGTCCTGACTTTC	CASSEAGRNSGANVLTF
TRBD2	TRBV7-6	NA	TRBJ2-1	TGTGCCAGCAGCTTAGTAGCGGGGGGGCCGAGCAATGAGCAGTTCTTC	CASSLVAGGPSNEQFF
NA	TRBV6-5	NA	TRBJ1-3	TGTGCCAGCAGGCCCAGGGGATACTCTGGAAACACCATATATTTT	CASRPRGYSGNTIYF
NA	TRBV5-1	few	TRBJ2-7	TGCGCCAGCAGCTTACAGGGCGCAGCCTACGAGCAGTACTTC	CASSLQGAAYEQYF
NA	TRBV10-3	NA	TRBJ2-5	TGTGCCATCAGTGACCTAACTCAAGAGACCCAGTACTTC	CAISDLTQETQYF
NA	TRBV7-2	NA	TRBJ2-3	TGTGCCAGCAGCTTCTCCGCGGCTACGCAGTATTTT	CASSFSAATQYF
NA	TRBV7-6	NA	TRBJ1-6	TGTGCCAGCAGCCCCCAGAGAGCTGGGAGCTCCTATAATTCACCCCTCCACTTT	CASSPQRAGSSYNSPLHF
NA	TRBV2	NA	TRBJ1-1	TGTGCCAGCAGTCAGGGCATGAACACTGAAGCTTTCTTT	CASSQGMNTEAFF
TRBD1	TRBV20-1	NA	TRBJ1-2	TGCAGTGCTAGTCTCACAGGGGGCCTCTATGGCTACACCTTC	CSASLTGGLYGYTF
TRBD2	TRBV18	NA	TRBJ2-7	TGTGCCAGCTCACCTGGGGCAGTCGCCTCGGGGGGCGAGCAGTACTTC	CASSPGAVASGGEQYF
TRBD1	TRBV12-5	NA	TRBJ1-6	TGTGCTAGTGCCCCCGGGTGGGGGACAGGGGCTTCACCCCTCCACTTT	CASAPGWGTGASPLHF
NA	TRBV9	NA	TRBJ2-2	TGTGCCAGCAGCCCTACGCGTACAGGGACCGGGGAGCTGTTTTTT	CASSPTRTGTGELFF
NA	TRBV7-2	NA	TRBJ1-2	TGTGCCAGCAGCAAAGGGGGGGCTCTAGGTGGCTACACCTTC	CASSKGGALGGYTF
NA	TRBV27	NA	TRBJ2-5	TGTGCCAGCAGTCCGACACTGTGGTTGGAGACCCAGTACTTC	CASSPTLWLETQYF
TRBD1	TRBV19	once	TRBJ1-2	TGTGCCAGTACGACGGACAGGGACGGGTTTACGAGCTACACCTTC	CASTTDRDGFTSYTF
NA	TRBV19	medium-sized	TRBJ2-1	TGTGCCAGTAGTATACCCAGCTCCTACAATGAGCAGTTCTTC	CASSIPSSYNEQFF
NA	TRBV7-9	NA	TRBJ1-1	TGTGCCAGCAGCTCCCCCCCTCAACTTTTT	CASSSPPQLF
TRBD1	TRBV3-1/TRBV3-2	NA	TRBJ1-2	TGTGCCAGCAGCCAAGACCTGGGGACAGGGGGCCGCCTTTTCTATGGCTACACCTTC	CASSQDLGTGGRLFYGYTF
TRBD1	TRBV4-1	NA	TRBJ1-5	TGCGCCAGCAGCCAACGGGACAGTGAACGGCCCCAGCATTTT	CASSQRDSERPQHF
TRBD1	TRBV29-1	NA	TRBJ1-1	TGCAGCGTTGTTGAGGGGGCCACTGAAGCTTTCTTT	CSVVEGATEAFF
TRBD2	TRBV18	NA	TRBJ2-5	TGTGCCAGCTCACCGGGCGGGGGGCAAGAGACCCAGTACTTC	CASSPGGGQETQYF
NA	TRBV9	NA	TRBJ1-3	TGTGCCAGCAGCGTAGCTCCCCCCGGGGGAGCTAATGGAAACACCATATATTTT	CASSVAPPGGANGNTIYF
NA	TRBV7-8	NA	TRBJ1-2	TGTGCCAGCAGCTTATCACGGGGGTGGAACTATGGCTACACCTTC	CASSLSRGWNYGYTF
NA	TRBV5-4	NA	TRBJ2-3	TGTGCCAGCAGCCCACGAGTCACTGATACGCAGTATTTT	CASSPRVTDTQYF
NA	TRBV19	NA	TRBJ1-1	TGTGCCAGTAGTATTGGGCCCCCGGGGGCTGAAGCTTTCTTT	CASSIGPPGAEAFF
NA	TRBV3-1/TRBV3-2	NA	TRBJ1-5	TGTGCCAGCAGCCAAGACACGGGGGTAAGACCCCAGCATTTT	CASSQDTGVRPQHF
TRBD1	TRBV19	NA	TRBJ1-1	TGTGCCAGTAGTCTCCCGGGACAGGTTACAGGGACTGAAGCTTTCTTT	CASSLPGQVTGTEAFF
NA	TRBV7-9	NA	TRBJ2-3	TGTGCCAGCAGCGTGGACAGTCCGGGTACGCAGTATTTT	CASSVDSPGTQYF
TRBD1	TRBV5-1	NA	TRBJ2-5	TGCGCCAGCAGCCCGGGACAGGGGAAAGAGACCCAGTACTTC	CASSPGQGKETQYF
NA	TRBV29-1	NA	TRBJ1-2	TGCAGCGTTGAAGCGGCTAACTATGGCTACACCTTC	CSVEAANYGYTF
NA	TRBV7-3	NA	TRBJ2-5	TGTGCCAGCAGCTTGGGGGGGACAAAGCAAGAGACCCAGTACTTC	CASSLGGTKQETQYF
NA	TRBV9	NA	TRBJ2-2	TGTGCCAGCAACCAAGGGAGCACCGGGGAGCTGTTTTTT	CASNQGSTGELFF
NA	TRBV29-1	NA	TRBJ1-2	TGCAGCGCGGGCGGAGCCTATGGCTACACCTTC	CSAGGAYGYTF
TRBD2	TRBV7-3	once	TRBJ2-3	TGTGCCAGCAGCTCCCGACTAGCTTCGGCAGATACGCAGTATTTT	CASSSRLASADTQYF
NA	TRBV7-9	NA	TRBJ2-6	TGTGCCAGCAGCTTTTTTAGCCTCTCTGGGGCCAACGTCCTGACTTTC	CASSFFSLSGANVLTF
TRBD2	TRBV5-1	NA	TRBJ2-1	TGCGCCAGCAGCTTGTGGCGTCTAGCGGAGTCCTACAATGAGCAGTTCTTC	CASSLWRLAESYNEQFF
NA	TRBV29-1	NA	TRBJ1-6	TGCAGCGTTGATCCGGGAAATAATTCACCCCTCCACTTT	CSVDPGNNSPLHF
TRBD1	TRBV7-6	few	TRBJ2-7	TGTGCCAGCAGCTTCTCACAGGGGGACTACGAGCAGTACTTC	CASSFSQGDYEQYF
NA	TRBV18	NA	TRBJ1-3	TGTGCCAGCCGCCAGAACTCTGGAAACACCATATATTTT	CASRQNSGNTIYF
NA	TRBV6-5	NA	TRBJ1-1	TGTGCCAGCGAAGCCACGAACACTGAAGCTTTCTTT	CASEATNTEAFF